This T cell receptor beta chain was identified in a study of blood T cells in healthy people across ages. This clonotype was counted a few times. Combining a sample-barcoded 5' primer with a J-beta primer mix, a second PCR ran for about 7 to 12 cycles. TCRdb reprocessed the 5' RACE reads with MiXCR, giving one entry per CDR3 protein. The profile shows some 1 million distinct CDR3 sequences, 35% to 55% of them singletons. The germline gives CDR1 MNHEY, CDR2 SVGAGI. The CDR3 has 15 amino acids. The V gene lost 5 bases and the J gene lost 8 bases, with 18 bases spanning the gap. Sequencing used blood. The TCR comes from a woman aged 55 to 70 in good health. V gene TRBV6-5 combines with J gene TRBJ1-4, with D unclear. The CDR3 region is CASSHRLRIEEKLFF. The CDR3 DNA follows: TGTGCCAGCAGTCACCGGCTTCGGATAGAGGAAAAACTGTTTTTT.